The 11 T cell receptor beta chains below come from one sample, sequenced in a study of spatial heterogeneity in lung cancer. Indicated time point: sample taken at primary tumor resection. TCRdb re-analysed the 5' RACE reads in MiXCR, keeping a single row per CDR3 protein. The sample lists under 11,000 distinct CDR3 sequences; roughly 3.7% were seen once. Sample: PBMCs, taken at surgery. The receptors were sampled from a female donor with early-stage non-small cell lung cancer.

The sample holds a few counts of this clonotype. This sequence joins TRBV6-5 and TRBJ2-5; tentatively, D is TRBD2 (5 bases). The germline gives CDR1 MNHEY, CDR2 SVGAGI. V lost 5 bases, J lost 1 base, and 5 bases lay in between. CDR3 length equals 12 residues. In DNA, the CDR3 is TGTGCCAGCAGTCGGGGCCAAGAGACCCAGTACTTC. Translating it yields CASSRGQETQYF.

This clonotype showed up many times. The chain combines TRBV2 with TRBJ2-7; 9 nucleotides agree with TRBD2. V lost 3 bases to trimming and J lost 6 bases; unmatched junction nucleotides: 3. From germline, CDR1 is SNHLY and CDR2 FYNNEI. The CDR3 extends over 13 amino acids. The CDR3 DNA follows: TGTGCCAGCAGTGAGCGGGGGGGCCTCGAGCAGTACTTC. It codes for CASSERGGLEQYF.

At least ten counts were recorded for this clonotype. V and J are TRBV5-6 and TRBJ1-1; unclear D gene. V lost 1 base to trimming and J lost 1 base, with 2 bases between them. Germline loops: CDR1 SGHDT, CDR2 YYEEEE. CDR3 size: 12 residues. The CDR3: CASSLPNTEAFF. The DNA of the CDR3 is TGTGCCAGCAGCTTGCCGAACACTGAAGCTTTCTTT. Supplemented by reference TRBV5-6 and TRBJ1-1, the full variable domain reads DAGVTQSPTHLIKTRGQQVTLRCSPKSGHDTVSWYQQALGQGPQFIFQYYEEEERQRGNFPDRFSGHQFPNYSSELNVNALLLGDSALYLCASSLPNTEAFFGQGTRLTVV.

This clonotype was seen many times. The J gene is TRBJ1-3, the V gene TRBV7-9, with D possibly TRBD1 on 5 matching bases. V was cut by 0 bases and J by 4 bases, with 10 bases left in between. The CDR3 contains 15 residues. Germline CDR1 reads SEHNR; CDR2 reads FQNEAQ (reference sequence). The CDR3 sequence: CASSLARGDGNTIYF. DNA for the CDR3: TGTGCCAGCAGCTTAGCGCGAGGGGACGGAAACACCATATATTTT. Based on the CDR3 plus reference TRBV7-9 and TRBJ1-3, the full variable domain is DTGVSQNPRHKITKRGQNVTFRCDPISEHNRLYWYRQTLGQGPEFLTYFQNEAQLEKSRLLSDRFSAERPKGSFSTLEIQRTEQGDSAMYLCASSLARGDGNTIYFGEGSWLTVV.

This clonotype ranks as medium-sized. The chain carries TRBV10-3 and TRBJ1-1, with a weak D call TRBD1 (6 bases). CDR1 ENHRY and CDR2 SYGVKD come from the germline V gene. CDR3 length: 15 amino acids. With 0 bases removed from V and 3 bases from J, the gap between germline ends came to 11 bases. CDR3 loop: CAISESKGGDTEAFF. CDR3 nucleotides: TGTGCCATCAGTGAGTCGAAAGGGGGAGACACTGAAGCTTTCTTT.

This clonotype was seen at least ten times. The chain recombines TRBV18 with TRBJ2-3; TRBD2 might be the D (5 bases). The CDR3 length is 19 residues. The ends were cut back, 2 bases at V and 0 bases at J, with 21 bases in the middle. Germline values: CDR1 KGHSH, CDR2 LQKENI. CDR3 sequence: CASSPSTGYARTSTDTQYF. The CDR3, as DNA: TGTGCCAGCTCACCATCGACGGGGTACGCACGTACTAGCACAGATACGCAGTATTTT.

This clonotype was counted a few times. V usage is TRBV10-3 and J usage is TRBJ2-7; D possibly uses TRBD1 or TRBD2 (5 bases each). CDR1 ENHRY and CDR2 SYGVKD come from the germline V gene. The length of the CDR3 is 16 residues. V shed 6 bases and J shed 0 bases, with 18 bases lying between them. CDR3 DNA: TGTGCCATCAGACCTGCCGGGACCGGAACCTCCTACGAGCAGTACTTC. Its translation: CAIRPAGTGTSYEQYF.

The chain joins TRBV7-2 to TRBJ2-4; 11 bases agree with TRBD2. The CDR3 totals 17 residues. Per the germline V gene, CDR1 is SGHTA and CDR2 is FQGNSA. V trimming: 1 base; J trimming: 1 base; junction bases outside the gene matches: 3. CDR3 in amino acids: CASSLDPSGRAKNIQYF. Here the CDR3 DNA reads TGTGCCAGCAGCTTAGATCCTAGCGGGAGGGCCAAAAACATTCAGTACTTC.

The rearrangement joins TRBV7-9 to TRBJ2-5, with D possibly matching TRBD2 (6 bases). V lost 0 bases and J 0 bases, leaving 8 bases between the germline ends. The CDR3 consists of 15 residues. Germline V gene lookup returns CDR1 SEHNR and CDR2 FQNEAQ (reference sequence). CDR3 protein: CASSLAGGNQETQYF. CDR3 in DNA: TGTGCCAGCAGCTTAGCGGGCGGGAACCAAGAGACCCAGTACTTC.

This clonotype was picked up many times. V usage is TRBV7-6 and J usage is TRBJ2-3; D is unresolved. Germline CDR1 SGHVS, CDR2 FNYEAQ. Trimming removed 4 bases from V and 0 bases from J, with 11 bases in between. CDR3 length equals 15 residues. The CDR3: CASSSTLDSTDTQYF. The CDR3 DNA is TGTGCCAGCAGCTCTACATTGGACAGCACAGATACGCAGTATTTT.

Many counts were recorded for this clonotype. The gene calls are TRBV5-1 and TRBJ1-1; 8 bases agree with TRBD1. CDR1 SGHRS and CDR2 YFSETQ come from the germline V gene. The CDR3 sequence is 16 residues long. After removal of 0 bases from V and 6 bases from J, the junction contained 10 bases not matched to a gene. CDR3 amino acids: CASSLVQGALKAEAFF. The CDR3 nucleotides read TGCGCCAGCAGCTTGGTTCAGGGGGCGTTAAAGGCTGAAGCTTTCTTT.